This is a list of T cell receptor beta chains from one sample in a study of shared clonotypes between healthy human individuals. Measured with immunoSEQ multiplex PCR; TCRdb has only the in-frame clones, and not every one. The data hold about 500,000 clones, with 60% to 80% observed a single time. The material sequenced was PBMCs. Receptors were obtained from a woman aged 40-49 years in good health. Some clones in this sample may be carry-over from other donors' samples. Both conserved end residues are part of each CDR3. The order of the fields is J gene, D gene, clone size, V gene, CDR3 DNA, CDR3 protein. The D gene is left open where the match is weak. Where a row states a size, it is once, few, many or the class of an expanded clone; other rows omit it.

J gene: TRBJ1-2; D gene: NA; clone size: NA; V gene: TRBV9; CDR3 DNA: TGTGCCAGCAGCACGACTTGGGACCATCGGGGCTACACCTTC; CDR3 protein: CASSTTWDHRGYTF
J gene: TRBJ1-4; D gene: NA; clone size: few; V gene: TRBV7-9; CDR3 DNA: TGTGCCAGCAGCTCGGAGGGAACTAATGAAAAACTGTTTTTT; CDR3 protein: CASSSEGTNEKLFF
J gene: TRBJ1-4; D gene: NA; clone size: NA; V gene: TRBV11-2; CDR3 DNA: TGTGCCAGCAGCTTAGTCCGGGCCCACGGAAAACTGTTTTTT; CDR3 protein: CASSLVRAHGKLFF
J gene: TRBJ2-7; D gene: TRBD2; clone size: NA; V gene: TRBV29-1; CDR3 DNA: TGCAGCGCCGGGACTAGCGGGAGGGGCGGTGAGGAGCAGTACTTC; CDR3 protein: CSAGTSGRGGEEQYF
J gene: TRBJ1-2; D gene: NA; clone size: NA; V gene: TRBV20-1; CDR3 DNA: TGCAGTGCTCCCTCGACCTCCGGCTACACCTTC; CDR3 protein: CSAPSTSGYTF
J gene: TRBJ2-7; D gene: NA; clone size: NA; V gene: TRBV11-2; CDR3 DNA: TGTGCCAGCAGCTCAAAAAGGTGGGGGCGCGAGCAGTACTTC; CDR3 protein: CASSSKRWGREQYF
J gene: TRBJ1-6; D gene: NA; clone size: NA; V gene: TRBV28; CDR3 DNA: TGTGCCAGCTTGCCGGGACTTACCAATTCACCCCTCCACTTT; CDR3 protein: CASLPGLTNSPLHF
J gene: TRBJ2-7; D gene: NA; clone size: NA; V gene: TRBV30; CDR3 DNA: TGTGCCTGGAGTAGGACAGACTCCTACGAGCAGTACTTC; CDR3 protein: CAWSRTDSYEQYF
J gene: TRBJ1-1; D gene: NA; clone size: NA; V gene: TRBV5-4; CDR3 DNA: TGTGCCAGCAGCCCCCGGGGGGCCATGAACACTGAAGCTTTCTTT; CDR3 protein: CASSPRGAMNTEAFF
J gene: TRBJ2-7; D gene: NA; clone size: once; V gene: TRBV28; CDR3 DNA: TGTGCCAGTACTTGGTCAGTTACCTACGAGCAGTACTTC; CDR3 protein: CASTWSVTYEQYF
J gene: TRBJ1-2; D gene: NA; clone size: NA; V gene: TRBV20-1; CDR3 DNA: TGCAGTGCTAGACGAAGACCGGGCTACACCTTC; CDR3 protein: CSARRRPGYTF
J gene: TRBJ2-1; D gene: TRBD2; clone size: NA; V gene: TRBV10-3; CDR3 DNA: TGTGCCATCGCGGGGGGGACTAGCGGCTCGAGCTCCTACAATGAGCAGTTCTTC; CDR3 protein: CAIAGGTSGSSSYNEQFF
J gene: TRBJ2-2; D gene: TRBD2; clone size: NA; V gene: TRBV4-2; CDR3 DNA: TGTGCCAGCAGTCGCACTAGCGGGAGATCCGCCGGGGAGCTGTTTTTT; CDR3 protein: CASSRTSGRSAGELFF
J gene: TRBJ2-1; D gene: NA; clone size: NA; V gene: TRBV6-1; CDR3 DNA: TGTGCCAGCACGAACGAGGGTCGGGACGATGAGCAGTTCTTC; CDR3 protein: CASTNEGRDDEQFF
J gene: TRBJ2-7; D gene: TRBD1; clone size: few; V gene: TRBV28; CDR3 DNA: TGTGCCAGCACAGTTCAGACAGGGAACTACGAGCAGTACTTC; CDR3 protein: CASTVQTGNYEQYF
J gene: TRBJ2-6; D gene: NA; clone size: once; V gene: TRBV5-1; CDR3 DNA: TGCGCCAGCAACCGGGAACCCTCTGGGGCCAACGTCCTGACTTTC; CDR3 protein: CASNREPSGANVLTF
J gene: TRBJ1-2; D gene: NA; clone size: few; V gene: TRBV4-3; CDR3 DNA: TGCGCCAGCAGCCAAGGGACCAACAACTATGGCTACACCTTC; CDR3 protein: CASSQGTNNYGYTF
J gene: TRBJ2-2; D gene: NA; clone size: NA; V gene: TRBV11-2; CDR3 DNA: TGTGCCAGCAGCTTAGACATACCGAACACCGGGGAGCTGTTTTTT; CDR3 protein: CASSLDIPNTGELFF
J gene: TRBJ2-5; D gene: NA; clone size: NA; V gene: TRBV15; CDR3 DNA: TGTGCCACCAGCAGAGGGGTTAGCGCATCCCAAGGGACCCAGTACTTC; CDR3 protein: CATSRGVSASQGTQYF
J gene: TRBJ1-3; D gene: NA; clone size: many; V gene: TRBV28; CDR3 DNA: TGTGCCAGCAAGTACCCGGGACGGGGAAACACCATATATTTT; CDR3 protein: CASKYPGRGNTIYF
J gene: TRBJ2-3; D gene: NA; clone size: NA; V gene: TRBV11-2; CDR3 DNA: TGTGCCAGCAGCTTAGAGGTCGGGCCCCAGTATTTT; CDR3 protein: CASSLEVGPQYF
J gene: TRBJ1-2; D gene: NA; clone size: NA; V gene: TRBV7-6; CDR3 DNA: TGTGCCAGCAGCTTAGCTACAGGGTCCCACTACACCTTC; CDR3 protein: CASSLATGSHYTF
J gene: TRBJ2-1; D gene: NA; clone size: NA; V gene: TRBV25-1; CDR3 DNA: TGTGCCAGTTCGAATAGTGTCGATGAGCAGTTCTTC; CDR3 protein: CASSNSVDEQFF
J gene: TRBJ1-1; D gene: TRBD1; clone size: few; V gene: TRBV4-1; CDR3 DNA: TGCGCCAGCAGCTACAACAGGGGTTGGGACACTGAAGCTTTCTTT; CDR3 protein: CASSYNRGWDTEAFF
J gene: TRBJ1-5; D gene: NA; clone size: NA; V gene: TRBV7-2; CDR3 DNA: TGTGCCAGCAGCCCCCCAGGAGAGTATCAGCCCCAGCATTTT; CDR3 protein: CASSPPGEYQPQHF
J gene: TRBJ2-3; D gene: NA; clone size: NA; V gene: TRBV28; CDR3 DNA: TGTGCCAGCAGTTTAGTCTACCCCAACCCCGGTAGCACAGATACGCAGTATTTT; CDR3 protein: CASSLVYPNPGSTDTQYF
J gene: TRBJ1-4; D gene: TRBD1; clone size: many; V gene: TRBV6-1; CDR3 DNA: TGTGCCAGCAGGGACAGGGGGACGTCAAATGAAAAACTGTTTTTT; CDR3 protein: CASRDRGTSNEKLFF